A single sample is the source of the 27 T cell receptor beta chains below, sequenced in a study of beta chain features in type 1 diabetes (dated by TCRdb to the late 2010s). Overall study results and their limits: In all four CD4+ subsets, TCRB CDR3 length was moderately but significantly shorter in type 1 diabetes patients.

Their target antigens are unknown. The library was produced with the immunoSEQ multiplex PCR assay. The entire isolated RNA was reverse transcribed using the High Capacity cDNA Reverse Transcription Kit, and thus expressed TCRB transcripts were sequenced. In TCRdb, the immuneACCESS table is reduced to in-frame sequences with V and J assigned. These tables do not hold every clone; where another copy was compared, an unresolved V gene accounts for under half, and the others remain unexplained. Counted in this sample were over 200,000 clones; 9.5% to 13% of them appeared once. In total, the top ten clones hold about 0.018% of the sample. Sequencing was done on a sample of naive CD4+ T cells from blood. Interpreted using the paper, the cell subset or site label stands for: true naive CD4+ T cells. These receptors were obtained from a man aged 25-45 years with type 1 diabetes.

The J gene is TRBJ1-6, the V gene TRBV6-5; D is possibly TRBD1 (6 bases). CDR1 and CDR2 (germline): MNHEY, SVGAGI. V dropped 8 bases and J dropped 4 bases, with 9 bases sitting between them. This CDR3 comprises 13 residues. The CDR3 bases are TGTGCCAGCCGGACAGCATATAATTCACCCCTCCACTTT. Protein: CASRTAYNSPLHF.

The chain uses TRBV7-2 and TRBJ2-7, with 11 bases fitting TRBD1. This CDR3 has 15 residues. Trimming at V came to 5 bases and at J to 0 bases, leaving 3 bases not matched to a gene. Germline V gene lookup returns CDR1 SGHTA and CDR2 FQGNSA. The CDR3 here is CASSPGTGGSYEQYF. CDR3 sequence (DNA): TGTGCCAGCAGCCCCGGGACAGGGGGCTCCTACGAGCAGTACTTC.

This clone was observed a few times. The V call is TRBV9, the J call TRBJ2-5, with TRBD2 as a possible D gene (7 bases). The CDR3 totals 13 residues. Germline CDR1 reads SGDLS; CDR2 reads YYNGEE. V was trimmed by 3 bases and J by 3 bases, leaving 9 bases between them. Here the CDR3 reads CASSEGGEETQYF. In DNA, the CDR3 is TGTGCCAGCAGCGAGGGGGGGGAAGAGACCCAGTACTTC.

J is TRBJ2-1 and V is TRBV9; the D gene is possibly TRBD1 (6 bases). Germline V gives CDR1 SGDLS, CDR2 YYNGEE. Trimming removed 7 bases from V and 9 bases from J, with 17 bases in between. There are 13 residues in the CDR3. This chain's CDR3 is CASSRTVGSEQFF. The DNA for the CDR3 is TGTGCCAGCTCAAGGACAGTTGGGAGTGAGCAGTTCTTC.

The chain uses TRBV9 and TRBJ1-2; 9 nucleotides match TRBD1. Trimming took 4 bases from V and 3 from J; bases not matched to a gene: 7. CDR1 is SGDLS and CDR2 is YYNGEE in the germline V gene. This CDR3 spans 15 amino acids. CDR3 DNA: TGTGCCAGCAGCAAACAGGGGGCTGAGGACTATGGCTACACCTTC. The encoded protein is CASSKQGAEDYGYTF.

The chain carries TRBV5-1 and TRBJ2-7; a weak D match, TRBD2 (6 bases). Trimming took off 4 bases at V and 0 bases at J, with 14 bases between the two ends. CDR3 size: 15 residues. The V gene's germline CDR1 is SGHRS and CDR2 YFSETQ. CDR3 nucleotide sequence: TGCGCCAGCAGCAAGCTGGGGGGTAGCTCCTACGAGCAGTACTTC. Protein: CASSKLGGSSYEQYF.

This clone was picked up a small number of times. Sequence at one end of the junction differs from germline and may be a read error. This chain uses TRBV7-9 with TRBJ2-1; 9 bases fit TRBD1. CDR3 length: 11 residues. The V gene's germline CDR1 is SEHNR and CDR2 FQNEAQ (reference sequence). CDR3: CASSGGQGLIF. CDR3 nucleotide sequence: TGTGCCAGCAGCGGGGGACAGGGCCTAATCTTC.

Of note for this clone: Different DNA sequences within this sample yield the same CDR3. The CDR3 DNA is TGCAGCGTCTCGGGGGGGCCCGAGACCCAGTACTTC. Protein: CSVSGGPETQYF. This chain joins TRBV29-1 and TRBJ2-5; TRBD2 agrees at 8 bases. Trimming removed 6 bases from V and 5 bases from J; junction bases left unmatched: 5. Germline CDR1 reads SQVTM; CDR2 reads ANQGSEA. CDR3 length equals 12 residues.

This clone has more than one count but fewer than ten. This chain uses TRBV19 with TRBJ1-5; TRBD1 might be the D (5 bases). The CDR3 contains 12 residues. CDR1 and CDR2 (germline): LNHDA, SQIVND (reference sequence). The V gene lost 5 bases and the J gene lost 4 bases, with 6 bases spanning the gap. CDR3 coding DNA: TGTGCCAGTAGTCGACAGAATCAGCCCCAGCATTTT. Its translation is CASSRQNQPQHF. The full variable domain, in which reference TRBV19 and TRBJ1-5 provide the parts outside the CDR3, is DGGITQSPKYLFRKEGQNVTLSCEQNLNHDAMYWYRQDPGQGLRLIYYSQIVNDFQKGDIAEGYSVSREKKESFPLTVTSAQKNPTAFYLCASSRQNQPQHFGDGTRLSIL.

The V call is TRBV7-9, the J call TRBJ1-1; 7 bases are shared with TRBD1. From germline, CDR1 is SEHNR and CDR2 FQNEAQ (reference sequence). The CDR3 loop spans 14 amino acids. The junction had 7 bases not matched to a gene; V was cut back by 3 bases and J by 6 bases. CDR3 nucleotide sequence: TGTGCCAGCAGCTTGGCGACAGGGCGGCCTGAAGCTTTCTTT. Translation: CASSLATGRPEAFF.

CDR3 sequence reads: CASSLGTAGANVLTF. The DNA of the CDR3 is TGCGCCAGCAGCTTGGGCACAGCTGGGGCCAACGTCCTGACTTTC. The J gene is TRBJ2-6, the V gene TRBV5-1; D gene unclear. The ends were cut back, 0 bases at V and 2 bases at J, with 6 bases in the middle. The CDR3 is 15 amino acids. The germline CDR1 and CDR2 sequences are SGHRS and YFSETQ.

This clone occurred a few times. This chain connects TRBV5-6 to TRBJ2-1; 13 bases line up with TRBD2. The V segment lost 3 bases and the J segment 7 bases; nucleotides outside the gene matches: 1. The CDR3 has 14 amino acids. Per germline, CDR1 SGHDT and CDR2 YYEEEE. CDR3 amino acids: CASSSGLAGNEQFF. The DNA for the CDR3 is TGTGCCAGCAGCTCGGGACTAGCGGGGAATGAGCAGTTCTTC.

The V and J genes are TRBV10-3 and TRBJ1-6; D is possibly TRBD1 (5 bases). The V end was cut by 6 bases, the J end by 7 bases, with 16 bases between. Germline V gene sequence: CDR1 ENHRY, CDR2 SYGVKD. CDR3 length: 15 amino acids. Written as DNA, the CDR3 is TGTGCCATCAGGAACTCGGGACTCGGGAATTCACCCCTCCACTTT. It encodes CAIRNSGLGNSPLHF.

The chain carries TRBV10-3 and TRBJ1-1; D possibly corresponds to TRBD1 (6 bases). Germline CDR1 ENHRY, CDR2 SYGVKD. This CDR3 contains 13 residues. Trimming cost V 6 bases and J 1 base, with 9 bases left between them. The CDR3 loop is CAISSGQNTEAFF. The CDR3 DNA is TGTGCCATCAGCTCGGGACAGAACACTGAAGCTTTCTTT.

The rearrangement uses TRBV5-6 and TRBJ1-1, with D tentatively TRBD1 (6 bases). V was pared by 2 bases and J by 5 bases, with 10 bases between. The CDR3 contains 13 residues. From germline, CDR1 is SGHDT and CDR2 YYEEEE. CDR3 protein: CASSFNRATEAFF. The CDR3 DNA reads TGTGCCAGCAGCTTTAACAGGGCAACTGAAGCTTTCTTT.

This clone has only a few counts. This chain links TRBV7-9 with TRBJ1-5, with a tentative D call TRBD1 (5 bases). This CDR3 is 15 amino acids long. The V and J ends lost 1 base and 0 bases respectively, with 7 bases between them. Germline CDR1 SEHNR, CDR2 FQNEAQ (reference sequence). The CDR3 sequence is CASSLGQYSNQPQHF. CDR3 in DNA: TGTGCCAGCAGCTTAGGACAGTATAGCAATCAGCCCCAGCATTTT.

This clone has only a few counts. The chain links TRBV7-2 to TRBJ1-1; D is ambiguous. The CDR3 runs to 14 residues. Trimming took 5 bases from V and 2 from J, leaving 12 bases between them. The V gene's germline CDR1 is SGHTA and CDR2 FQGNSA. The CDR3 sequence: CASSPRALNTEAFF. In DNA form, the CDR3 reads TGTGCCAGCAGCCCGAGGGCTTTAAACACTGAAGCTTTCTTT.

This chain uses TRBV6-4 with TRBJ2-1; 8 nucleotides align to TRBD1. The germline gives CDR1 MRHNA, CDR2 SNTAGT. The CDR3 has 14 amino acids. J lost 6 bases, V lost 4 bases, and 5 bases had no gene match. Written as DNA, the CDR3 is TGTGCCAGCAGTGCGCAGGGGGCAGGCAATGAGCAGTTCTTC. As protein: CASSAQGAGNEQFF.

The chain recombines TRBV7-3 with TRBJ2-3, with D possibly matching TRBD2 (6 bases). Germline loops: CDR1 SGHTA, CDR2 FQGTGA. The CDR3 totals 15 residues. Trimming cost V 5 bases and J 6 bases, with 18 bases left between them. Here the CDR3 DNA reads TGTGCCAGCAGCCTTAAAGCAGGGACTTGGGATACGCAGTATTTT. Translation gives CASSLKAGTWDTQYF.

The chain has TRBV5-1 and TRBJ2-1, with D unclear. Germline V gives CDR1 SGHRS, CDR2 YFSETQ. Trimming took 2 bases from V and 0 from J, leaving 12 bases between them. This CDR3 region has 16 residues. This CDR3 is CASSLSESNSYNEQFF. The CDR3 nucleotides are TGCGCCAGCAGCTTAAGCGAATCTAACTCCTACAATGAGCAGTTCTTC.

This clone was detected a few times. The chain links TRBV11-2 to TRBJ2-3, with D possibly being TRBD2 (5 bases). CDR3 length: 13 amino acids. Trimming took 0 bases from V and 5 from J, leaving 6 bases between them. Germline CDR1 SGHAT, CDR2 FQNNGV. CDR3 nucleotide sequence: TGTGCCAGCAGCTTAGAGGACTTAGATACGCAGTATTTT. Translated: CASSLEDLDTQYF.

This clone was seen a handful of times. This chain joins TRBV7-9 and TRBJ1-4, with a possible D match to TRBD1 (5 bases). This CDR3 region has 13 residues. Germline V gene data show CDR1 as SEHNR and CDR2 as FQNEAQ (reference sequence). V was trimmed by 6 bases and J by 5 bases, leaving 10 bases between them. This CDR3 reads CASRETGNEKLFF. The CDR3 region has the DNA TGTGCCAGCAGGGAAACAGGAAATGAAAAACTGTTTTTT.

The chain employs TRBV9 and TRBJ1-6; 7 bases agree with TRBD1. Unmatched junction bases numbered 4, after V lost 4 bases and J lost 6 bases. The CDR3 totals 14 residues. Germline V gene sequence: CDR1 SGDLS, CDR2 YYNGEE. CDR3 coding DNA: TGTGCCAGCAGCACCCGGGACAGTAATTCACCCCTCCACTTT. It codes for CASSTRDSNSPLHF. Using reference TRBV9 and TRBJ1-6 for the parts outside the CDR3, the full variable domain is DSGVTQTPKHLITATGQRVTLRCSPRSGDLSVYWYQQSLDQGLQFLIQYYNGEERAKGNILERFSAQQFPDLHSELNLSSLELGDSALYFCASSTRDSNSPLHFGNGTRLTVT.

This chain joins TRBV4-3 and TRBJ1-1; D is ambiguous. The germline V and J ends were trimmed by 1 base and 6 bases, with 12 bases remaining between them. This CDR3 contains 14 residues. Germline CDR1 is LGHNA and CDR2 is YSLEER. The CDR3: CASSQVGMGAEAFF. CDR3 bases: TGCGCCAGCAGCCAAGTCGGGATGGGCGCTGAAGCTTTCTTT.

There are a few counts of this clone. The rearrangement links TRBV11-2 to TRBJ2-3; D is undetermined. Germline V gene lookup returns CDR1 SGHAT and CDR2 FQNNGV. The CDR3 totals 14 residues. With 1 base removed from V and 3 bases from J, the gap between germline ends came to 8 bases. CDR3 bases: TGTGCCAGCAGCTTAGCTCTCCAGACAGATACGCAGTATTTT. This translates into CASSLALQTDTQYF.

This clone has more than one count but fewer than ten. The V gene is TRBV11-2, the J gene TRBJ2-1, with 10 bases fitting TRBD2. This CDR3 is 15 amino acids long. Unmatched junction bases numbered 3, after V lost 3 bases and J lost 4 bases. The germline CDR1 and CDR2 sequences are SGHAT and FQNNGV. CDR3 nucleotide sequence: TGTGCCAGCAGCTTCGTTAGCGGGGGGTACAATGAGCAGTTCTTC. Amino acids: CASSFVSGGYNEQFF.

This clone has just a few counts. The V and J genes are TRBV5-1 and TRBJ1-4; D perhaps matches TRBD1 (5 bases). The CDR3 is 15 residues long. Germline V gene sequence: CDR1 SGHRS, CDR2 YFSETQ. V was shortened by 0 bases and J by 4 bases, with 10 bases between the two germline ends. In DNA, the CDR3 is TGCGCCAGCAGCTTGGAAACAGGCTATAATGAAAAACTGTTTTTT. Residues: CASSLETGYNEKLFF.